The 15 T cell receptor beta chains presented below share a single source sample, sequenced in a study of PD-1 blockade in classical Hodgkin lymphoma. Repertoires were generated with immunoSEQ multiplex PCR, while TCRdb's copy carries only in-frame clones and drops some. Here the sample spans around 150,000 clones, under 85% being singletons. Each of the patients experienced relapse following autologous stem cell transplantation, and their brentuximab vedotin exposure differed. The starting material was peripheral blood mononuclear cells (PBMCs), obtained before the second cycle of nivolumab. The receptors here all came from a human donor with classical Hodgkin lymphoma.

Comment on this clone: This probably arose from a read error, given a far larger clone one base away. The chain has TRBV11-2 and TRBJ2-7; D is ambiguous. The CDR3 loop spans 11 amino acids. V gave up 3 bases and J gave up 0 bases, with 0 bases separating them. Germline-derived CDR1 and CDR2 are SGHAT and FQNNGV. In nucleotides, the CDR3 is TGTGCCAGCAGCTTCTCCTACGAGCAGTACTTC. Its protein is CASSFSYEQYF.

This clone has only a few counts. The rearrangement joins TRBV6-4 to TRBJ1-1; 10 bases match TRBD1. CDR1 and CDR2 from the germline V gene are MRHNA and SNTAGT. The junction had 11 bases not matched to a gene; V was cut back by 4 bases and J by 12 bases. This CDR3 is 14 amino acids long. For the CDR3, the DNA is TGTGCCAGCAGTGCGGCCCCCGGACAGGGGGAAACTTTCTTT. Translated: CASSAAPGQGETFF.

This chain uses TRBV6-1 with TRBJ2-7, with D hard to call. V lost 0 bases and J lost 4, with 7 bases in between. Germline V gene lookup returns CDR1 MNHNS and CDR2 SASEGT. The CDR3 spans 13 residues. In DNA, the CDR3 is TGTGCCAGCAGTGAAGCGGGCCCGTACGAGCAGTACTTC. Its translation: CASSEAGPYEQYF.

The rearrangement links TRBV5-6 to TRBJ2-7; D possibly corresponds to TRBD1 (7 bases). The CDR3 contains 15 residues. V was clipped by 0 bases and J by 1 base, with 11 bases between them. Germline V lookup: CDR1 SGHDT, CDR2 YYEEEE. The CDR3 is CASSLATGRSYEQYF. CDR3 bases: TGTGCCAGCAGCTTGGCGACAGGGAGGTCCTACGAGCAGTACTTC.

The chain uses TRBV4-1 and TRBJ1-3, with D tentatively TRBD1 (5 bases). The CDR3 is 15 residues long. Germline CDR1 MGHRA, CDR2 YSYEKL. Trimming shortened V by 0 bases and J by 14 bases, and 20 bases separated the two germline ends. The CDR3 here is CASSQDRDSSSLLYF. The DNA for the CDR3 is TGCGCCAGCAGCCAAGACCGGGACTCCAGCTCCCTTTTATATTTT.

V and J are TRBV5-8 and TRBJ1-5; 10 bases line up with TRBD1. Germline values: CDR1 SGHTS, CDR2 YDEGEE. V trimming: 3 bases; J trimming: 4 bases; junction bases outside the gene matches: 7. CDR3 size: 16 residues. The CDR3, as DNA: TGTGCCAGCAGCTACCCCGGGACAGGGGTTAATCAGCCCCAGCATTTT. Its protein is CASSYPGTGVNQPQHF. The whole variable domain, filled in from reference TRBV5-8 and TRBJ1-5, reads EAGVTQSPTHLIKTRGQQATLRCSPISGHTSVYWYQQALGLGLQFLLWYDEGEERNRGNFPPRFSGRQFPNYSSELNVNALELEDSALYLCASSYPGTGVNQPQHFGDGTRLSIL.

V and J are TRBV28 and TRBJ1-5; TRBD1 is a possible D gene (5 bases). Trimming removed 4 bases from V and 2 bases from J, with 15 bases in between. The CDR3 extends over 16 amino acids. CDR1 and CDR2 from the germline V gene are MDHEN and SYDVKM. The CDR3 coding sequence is TGTGCCAGCAGTTCACCCCAGGGTACGGGCAATCAGCCCCAGCATTTT. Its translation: CASSSPQGTGNQPQHF.

The DNA of the CDR3 is TGTGCCAGCAGCCCCCAACCCCGTAATGAGCAGTTCTTC. This gives the protein CASSPQPRNEQFF. The rearrangement joins TRBV7-3 to TRBJ2-1; D is undetermined. Per the germline V gene, CDR1 is SGHTA and CDR2 is FQGTGA. The germline V and J ends were trimmed by 5 bases and 7 bases, with 12 bases remaining between them. This CDR3 is 13 amino acids long. Full variable domain (rest looked up from reference TRBV7-3 and TRBJ2-1): GAGVSQTPSNKVTEKGKYVELRCDPISGHTALYWYRQSLGQGPEFLIYFQGTGAADDSGLPNDRFFAVRPEGSVSTLKIQRTERGDSAVYLCASSPQPRNEQFFGPGTRLTVL.

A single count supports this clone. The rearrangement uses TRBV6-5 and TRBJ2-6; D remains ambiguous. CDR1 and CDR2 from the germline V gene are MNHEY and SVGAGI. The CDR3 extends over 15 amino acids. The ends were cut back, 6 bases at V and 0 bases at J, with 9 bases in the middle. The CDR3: CASSLLFSGANVLTF. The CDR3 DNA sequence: TGTGCCAGCAGCCTTCTTTTCTCTGGGGCCAACGTCCTGACTTTC.

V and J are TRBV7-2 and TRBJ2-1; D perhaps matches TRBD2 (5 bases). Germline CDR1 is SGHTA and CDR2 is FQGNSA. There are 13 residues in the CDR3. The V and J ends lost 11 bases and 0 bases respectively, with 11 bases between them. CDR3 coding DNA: TGTGCCCCCGGGGTCGCCTCCTACAATGAGCAGTTCTTC. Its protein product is CAPGVASYNEQFF.

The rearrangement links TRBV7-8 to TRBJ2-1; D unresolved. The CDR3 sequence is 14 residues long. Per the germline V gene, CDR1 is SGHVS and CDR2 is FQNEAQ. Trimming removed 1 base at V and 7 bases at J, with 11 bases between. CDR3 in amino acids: CASSLVEFGNEQFF. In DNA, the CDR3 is TGTGCCAGCAGCTTAGTTGAATTTGGGAATGAGCAGTTCTTC.

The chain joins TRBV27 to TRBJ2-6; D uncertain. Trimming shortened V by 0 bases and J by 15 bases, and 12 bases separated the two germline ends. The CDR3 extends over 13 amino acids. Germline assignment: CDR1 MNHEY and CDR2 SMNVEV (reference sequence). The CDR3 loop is CASSLSPLVPLTF. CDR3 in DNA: TGTGCCAGCAGTTTATCGCCCCTAGTCCCCCTGACTTTC.

The CDR3: CSATSGYNSGANVLTF. CDR3 DNA sequence: TGCAGCGCTACTAGCGGGTACAACTCTGGGGCCAACGTCCTGACTTTC. This chain joins TRBV29-1 and TRBJ2-6, with 9 bases identical to TRBD2. The CDR3 spans 16 residues. V shed 7 bases and J 0 bases; nucleotides not matched to a gene: 7. Germline lookup yields CDR1 SQVTM and CDR2 ANQGSEA.

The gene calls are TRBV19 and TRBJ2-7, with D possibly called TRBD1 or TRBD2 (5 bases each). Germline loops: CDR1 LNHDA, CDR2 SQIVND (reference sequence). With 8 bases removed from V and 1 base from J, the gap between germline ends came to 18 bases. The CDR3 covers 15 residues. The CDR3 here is CASHPGTLPSYEQYF. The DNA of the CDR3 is TGTGCCAGTCACCCCGGGACCCTACCATCCTACGAGCAGTACTTC.

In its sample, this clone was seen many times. Here the CDR3 DNA reads TGTGCCAGCAGCCCGACAGGGAACACTGAAGCTTTCTTT. This sequence encodes CASSPTGNTEAFF. The rearrangement uses TRBV6-4 and TRBJ1-1; a possible D gene is TRBD1 (6 bases). Trimming removed 6 bases at V and 1 base at J, with 9 bases between. CDR3 length: 13 amino acids. Per the germline V gene, CDR1 is MRHNA and CDR2 is SNTAGT.